This T cell receptor beta chain was documented in a study of vaccination and CD4 T cells after COVID-19. Turning to the study itself: Convalescent cases comprised under ten mild and one severe, all SARS-CoV-2 positive by nasal swab PCR. Investigators stimulated cells with overlapping spike peptides drawn from SARS-CoV-2, HCoV-NL63, HCoV-OC43 and HCoV-229E.

Oncomine TCR Beta short-read sequencing was applied to DNA from cultured CD4+ T cells. Cultured CD4+ T cells were the source of extracted genomic DNA. Each CDR3 protein is one row after TCRdb ran MiXCR on the PCR reads. The sample consists of about 25,000 distinct CDR3 sequences, 28% of them appearing once. Study findings and constraints: Spike mono-reactive status applied to 304 of 307 vaccine-specific clones in convalescent patients.

Stated time point: late sampling 161 to 241 days after vaccination in three convalescent patients. Documented treatment: approximately 9-day PBMC culture with coronavirus spike peptide pools or control peptides (ViraFEST assay). With regard to this clonotype: The antigen remains unidentified.

The sequences come from CD4+ T cells from blood, cultured in vitro, collected about 7 months after SARS-CoV-2 vaccination. The sequence came from a human donor who had recovered from COVID-19.

The CDR3 loop reads CASSPGRRLYSNQPQHF. The CDR3 DNA follows: TGTGCCAGTAGTCCGGGACGGCGCCTTTATAGCAATCAGCCCCAGCATTTT. V gene TRBV19 combines with J gene TRBJ1-5; the D gene is possibly TRBD1 (5 bases). There are 17 residues in the CDR3. The germline CDR1 and CDR2 sequences are LNHDA and SQIVND (reference sequence). Trimming removed 5 bases at V and 0 bases at J, with 17 bases between.